The clone carrying this TCR beta chain has ten or more counts. PCR was performed a second time for about 6 to 12 cycles using a sample-barcoded 5' primer and a J-beta primer mix. TCRdb re-called the 5' RACE reads with MiXCR, one entry per CDR3 protein. The sample consists of hundreds of thousands of distinct CDR3 sequences, approximately 30% of them appearing once. These data belong to a study of blood T cells in healthy people across ages. The TCR originated in a woman over 75 in good health. Sequenced sample: blood.

The CDR3 spells CASSKDAGVTQYF. CDR3 DNA: TGTGCCAGCAGTAAGGACGCCGGCGTTACGCAGTATTTT. This chain links TRBV6-5 with TRBJ2-3; D is uncertain. The CDR3 totals 13 residues. The germline V and J ends were trimmed by 5 bases and 8 bases, with 14 bases remaining between them. Germline CDR1 reads MNHEY; CDR2 reads SVGAGI.